What follows describes a single T cell receptor beta chain. Its recognized antigen is unknown. No clone much larger than this one lies a single base away; base qualities are absent. The data derive from a study of T cells after yellow fever vaccination (dated by TCRdb to about 2019). Turning to the overall study: The SMART-Seq v4 Ultra Low Input RNA kit was used to prepare libraries from fractions with low cell numbers. Bulk TCR alpha and beta repertoires were sequenced longitudinally to track T-cell clones before and after primary and booster YFV17D yellow fever vaccination. Bulk PBMC replicates and cell subsets were isolated from blood drawn at multiple timepoints before and after both primary and secondary immunization. The cohort comprised two healthy male donors, one aged 18 to 30 and one aged 30 to 40 years. Findings and caveats that apply to the study as a whole: Because only a couple of donors were included in the study, the extent to which the findings can be generalized is limited. After the booster, most clones that had expanded after primary vaccination were detected again (around 96% of CD4 and more than 80% of CD8), suggesting broad maintenance of memory. A small fraction of clonotypes showed up in both the CD4 and CD8 compartments, probably as a result of convergent recombination. Compared with the primary T-cell response, the secondary T-cell response was faster but weaker, reaching its peak on day 5 rather than on day 15. Computational filtering was needed because FACS-sorted repertoires could contain abundant contaminating clonotypes from the bulk population.

Looking up the germline V gene (reference sequence) yields CDR1 DFQATT and CDR2 SNEGSKA. Taken from cysteine to phenylalanine, the CDR3 has 12 residues. Only CDR3 DNA is held: 36 bases, read in frame from base 1. V drops 6 bases and J drops 4 bases, leaving 10 bases in between. TCR cDNA was made using 5'RACE template switching, a step that added a universal primer site and unique molecular identifiers. Priming for cDNA synthesis came from both the TCR alpha and TCR beta constant segments. Two PCR steps were used to amplify libraries, with sample barcodes and sequencing adapters being added in the second step. Sequencing of libraries was performed on Illumina HiSeq 2500 (2x100 bp) or NovaSeq (2x150 bp). Processing in the source paper ran as follows. Reads were demultiplexed and collapsed into UMI consensus sequences with MIGEC, and V(D)J alignment was performed with MiXCR. Clonotypes responding to the vaccine were identified with edgeR on replicate PBMC samples, with the criteria of FDR below 0.01 and a log2 fold change above 5 up to day 15. Each bulk clonotype was labeled CD4 or CD8 based on which sequenced repertoire, CD4 or CD8, contained the clonotype at higher abundance. TCRdb cleaned the public reads at Q25 with fastp, built clones with MiXCR and kept in-frame beta chains. Entries that share a CDR3 protein sequence are merged under the most common genes and DNA. The V and J calls, along with clone size, are taken from TCRdb and not from the paper's own processing. The sample yields approximately 580,000 distinct CDR3 sequences; roughly a sixth were counted once. The ten biggest clones cover 15% to 20% of the sample.

This specimen's treatment or condition label, interpreted: live attenuated yellow fever vaccine strain. At every blood-draw timepoint, two biological replicates of bulk PBMCs were collected. PBMCs were isolated from peripheral blood using a standard Ficoll-Paque protocol. RNA was extracted with TriZol from bulk PBMCs, CD4 and CD8 fractions, and dextramer-positive and dextramer-negative fractions. The chain uses TRBV20-1 and TRBJ1-5, with TRBD1 tentatively as D gene (5 bases match). The source is a man aged 18 to 29 who received the YFV17D yellow fever vaccine. Sequencing was performed on PBMCs, taken 5 days after the first yellow fever vaccination. This receptor carries the CDR3 CSATGGNQPQHF. The DNA is TGCAGTGCCACGGGGGGTAATCAGCCCCAGCATTTT.